This entry concerns a single T cell receptor beta chain. What it recognizes is unknown. The data belong to a study of siplizumab effects on memory and regulatory T cells. For every sample, 95,000 to 100,000 TCR templates were assayed. Method: immunoSEQ multiplex PCR; TCRdb's copy keeps in-frame clones and lacks some. The table lists some 80,000 clones, around 95% of them singletons. General study findings and limits: Assignment of a naive or memory phenotype failed for roughly 80-96% of the proliferating CD4+ or CD8+ clones. Naive T cells looked more diverse than memory cells and looked like major alloresponse contributors. The authors mapped only a minor fraction of alloreactive clones to unstimulated subsets.

The source material was CD8+ T cells sorted from blood. The TCR originated in a human donor in good health.

The CDR3 region has the DNA TGCGCCAGCAGCCTCCTCAGTGCAACTAATGAAAAACTGTTTTTT. It encodes CASSLLSATNEKLFF. The rearrangement uses TRBV4-1 and TRBJ1-4; no clear D gene. V lost 4 bases to trimming and J lost 0 bases, with 9 bases between them. The CDR3 runs 15 residues. CDR1 is MGHRA, CDR2 YSYEKL, per germline.